These 15 T cell receptor beta chains share one sample of origin, sequenced in a study of cytomegalovirus exposure and HLA in healthy donors. The PCR had 60 Vbeta and 13 Jbeta primers. This table comes from immunoSEQ multiplex PCR, and its TCRdb copy is limited to in-frame clones, with some not included. Counted here are 210,000 or so clones, over 60% occurring once; the ten biggest clones make up around 1.7%. Sequencing was done on a sample of PBMCs. The receptors derive from a man between 18 and 35 years old in good health and CMV-seronegative.

The genes are TRBV28 and TRBJ2-7; TRBD2 might be the D (6 bases). The CDR3 extends over 20 amino acids. V was trimmed by 7 bases and J by 3 bases, leaving 34 bases between them. CDR1 is MDHEN, CDR2 SYDVKM, per germline. In DNA form, the CDR3 reads TGTGCCAGCACCCCCCTAGGTTTAGGGCAGAGGGGAGGTCTCGGCTACGAGCAGTACTTC. It specifies CASTPLGLGQRGGLGYEQYF.

The chain employs TRBV5-1 and TRBJ2-7; 10 positions agree with TRBD1. Germline CDR1 SGHRS, CDR2 YFSETQ. V lost 3 bases and J lost 4; bases outside the gene matches: 7. The CDR3 is 15 amino acids. The CDR3 loop reads CASSYPGQGLYEQYF. CDR3 in DNA: TGCGCCAGCAGCTATCCGGGACAGGGGTTGTACGAGCAGTACTTC.

As regards this clone: Other DNA sequences in the sample encode the same CDR3. Written as DNA, the CDR3 is TGTGCCAGCAGCCGACAGGGTGGGACTGAAGCTTTCTTT. This codes for CASSRQGGTEAFF. The V gene is TRBV7-2, the J gene TRBJ1-1; 7 positions agree with TRBD1. The CDR3 length is 13 residues. J gave up 5 bases and V 5 bases, and 5 bases lay outside the gene matches. CDR1 SGHTA and CDR2 FQGNSA come from the germline V gene.

This clone was detected a few times. V gene TRBV7-8 combines with J gene TRBJ2-7, with 7 bases fitting TRBD1. The germline gives CDR1 SGHVS, CDR2 FQNEAQ. This CDR3 spans 18 amino acids. With 1 base clipped from V and 1 base from J, the junction kept 13 bases outside the gene matches. The CDR3 DNA is TGTGCCAGCAGCTTAGTCGCTGGGGACGGGACAGCATCCTACGAGCAGTACTTC. Amino acids: CASSLVAGDGTASYEQYF. The whole variable domain, remainder taken from reference TRBV7-8 and TRBJ2-7, is GAGVSQSPRYKVAKRGQDVALRCDPISGHVSLFWYQQALGQGPEFLTYFQNEAQLDKSGLPSDRFFAERPEGSVSTLKIQRTQQEDSAVYLCASSLVAGDGTASYEQYFGPGTRLTVT.

The rearrangement links TRBV7-9 to TRBJ1-1; a weak D match, TRBD1 (5 bases). Per germline, CDR1 SEHNR and CDR2 FQNEAQ (reference sequence). Trimming cost V 3 bases and J 6 bases, with 17 bases left between them. The CDR3 has 15 residues. CDR3 amino acids: CASSLGGARFAEAFF. CDR3 nucleotide sequence: TGTGCCAGCAGCTTGGGTGGGGCGCGGTTTGCTGAAGCTTTCTTT. Full variable domain (missing parts from reference TRBV7-9 and TRBJ1-1): DTGVSQNPRHKITKRGQNVTFRCDPISEHNRLYWYRQTLGQGPEFLTYFQNEAQLEKSRLLSDRFSAERPKGSFSTLEIQRTEQGDSAMYLCASSLGGARFAEAFFGQGTRLTVV.

V gene TRBV2 combines with J gene TRBJ2-1; D is possibly TRBD1 (5 bases). The CDR3 contains 15 residues. Per germline, CDR1 SNHLY and CDR2 FYNNEI. Deletions cut 5 bases from V and 9 bases from J, with 20 bases between. The CDR3 here is CASSSFRVQSSEQFF. The CDR3 nucleotides read TGTGCCAGCAGTTCTTTCAGGGTCCAATCGAGTGAGCAGTTCTTC. The complete variable domain, with remaining parts taken from reference TRBV2 and TRBJ2-1, reads EPEVTQTPSHQVTQMGQEVILRCVPISNHLYFYWYRQILGQKVEFLVSFYNNEISEKSEIFDDQFSVERPDGSNFTLKIRSTKLEDSAMYFCASSSFRVQSSEQFFGPGTRLTVL.

This clone was counted only a few times. The gene calls are TRBV6-5 and TRBJ1-5; D might be TRBD1 (5 bases). Between the trimmed V and J ends, which lost 4 bases and 5 bases, there was a span of 9 bases. The length of the CDR3 is 13 residues. Germline V gene lookup returns CDR1 MNHEY and CDR2 SVGAGI. For the CDR3, the DNA is TGTGCCAGCAGTTTGGGGGGGTATCAGCCCCAGCATTTT. Amino acids: CASSLGGYQPQHF.

V usage is TRBV7-9 and J usage is TRBJ2-7, with 9 bases lining up with TRBD2. Losses at the gene ends were 5 bases for V and 5 bases for J; bases not matched to a gene: 13. CDR1 SEHNR and CDR2 FQNEAQ come from the germline V gene (reference sequence). This CDR3 has 16 amino acids. CDR3 sequence (DNA): TGTGCCAGCAGCGTACTACTTAGCGGGAGTAAAGACGAGCAGTACTTC. Translated, it gives CASSVLLSGSKDEQYF.

CDR3 nucleotide sequence: TGCGCCAGCAGCCAAGAAAGTATTCCGGCTAACTATGGCTACACCTTC. Translated, it gives CASSQESIPANYGYTF. This rearrangement joins TRBV4-3 to TRBJ1-2, with unresolved D. Deletions cut 0 bases from V and 0 bases from J, with 11 bases between. Germline V CDR1 and CDR2: LGHNA, YSLEER. CDR3 length: 16 amino acids.

The rearrangement uses TRBV27 and TRBJ2-7, with 7 bases lining up with TRBD2. Per germline, CDR1 MNHEY and CDR2 SMNVEV (reference sequence). The V gene end was trimmed by 3 bases and the J gene end by 4 bases; junction bases not matched to a gene: 9. There are 15 residues in the CDR3. For the CDR3, the DNA is TGTGCCAGCAGTTTCGACGCGGGAGATATTTACGAGCAGTACTTC. Protein sequence: CASSFDAGDIYEQYF.

DNA for the CDR3: TGTGCCAGCTCACCGGGCAGAATCCCAGATACGCAGTATTTT. It encodes CASSPGRIPDTQYF. The rearrangement uses TRBV18 and TRBJ2-3; D gene unclear. Germline CDR1 is KGHSH and CDR2 is LQKENI. CDR3 length equals 14 residues. The germline V and J ends were trimmed by 3 bases and 4 bases, with 11 bases remaining between them.

This clone was observed once. This rearrangement joins TRBV11-3 to TRBJ2-7, with D hard to call. V was clipped by 5 bases and J by 4 bases, with 15 bases between them. CDR1 and CDR2 (germline): SGHNT, YENEEA. The CDR3 length is 14 residues. The CDR3 nucleotides read TGTGCCAGCAGCCACGCTTCCAGTGGTTACGAGCAGTACTTC. It specifies CASSHASSGYEQYF.

The genes are TRBV7-2 and TRBJ2-1, with D perhaps TRBD1 (6 bases). From germline, CDR1 is SGHTA and CDR2 FQGNSA. The V end was cut by 5 bases, the J end by 1 base, with 12 bases between. The CDR3 runs 15 residues. The CDR3 here is CASSRDIESYNEQFF. DNA of the CDR3: TGTGCCAGCAGCCGGGACATTGAATCCTACAATGAGCAGTTCTTC.

A few counts support this clone. V gene TRBV19 combines with J gene TRBJ1-4; TRBD1 matches 12 bases. Germline CDR1 and CDR2: LNHDA and SQIVND (reference sequence). The V segment lost 7 bases and the J segment 8 bases; nucleotides outside the gene matches: 5. This CDR3 has 14 residues. CDR3 sequence: CASTGTGGEEKLFF. The DNA for the CDR3 is TGTGCCAGTACGGGGACAGGGGGCGAAGAAAAACTGTTTTTT.

The V call is TRBV28, the J call TRBJ1-5; 9 nucleotides line up with TRBD1. V gave up 6 bases and J gave up 7 bases; unmatched junction bases: 4. The CDR3 has 13 residues. In germline, CDR1 is MDHEN, CDR2 SYDVKM. CDR3 residues: CASRTGGGQPQHF. The CDR3, as DNA: TGTGCCAGCAGGACAGGGGGTGGCCAGCCCCAGCATTTT.